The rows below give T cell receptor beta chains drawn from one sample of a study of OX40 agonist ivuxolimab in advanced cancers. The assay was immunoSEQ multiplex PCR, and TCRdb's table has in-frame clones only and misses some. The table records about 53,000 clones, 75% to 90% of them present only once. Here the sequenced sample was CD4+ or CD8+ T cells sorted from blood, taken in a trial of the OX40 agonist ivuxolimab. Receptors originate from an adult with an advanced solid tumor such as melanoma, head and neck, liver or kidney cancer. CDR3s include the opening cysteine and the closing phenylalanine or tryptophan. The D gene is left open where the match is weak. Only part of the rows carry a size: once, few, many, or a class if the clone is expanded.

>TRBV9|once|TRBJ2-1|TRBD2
CASSVLAGGRYNEQFF
TGTGCCAGCAGCGTCCTAGCGGGGGGGCGATACAATGAGCAGTTCTTC
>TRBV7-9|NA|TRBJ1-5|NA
CASSEIGSVGEPQHF
TGTGCCAGCTCTGAGATTGGGTCCGTCGGAGAGCCCCAGCATTTT
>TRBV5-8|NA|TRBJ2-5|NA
CASSVTRGSLGETQYF
TGTGCCAGCAGCGTGACTAGGGGAAGCCTCGGAGAGACCCAGTACTTC
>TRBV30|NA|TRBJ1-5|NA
CAWSVLSVPQPQHF
TGTGCCTGGAGTGTACTTTCGGTGCCTCAGCCCCAGCATTTT
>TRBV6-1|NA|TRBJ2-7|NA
CASSEQGYEQYF
TGTGCCAGCAGTGAACAGGGCTACGAGCAGTACTTC
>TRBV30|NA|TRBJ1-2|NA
CAWSRQNYGYTF
TGTGCCTGGAGTAGACAGAACTATGGCTACACCTTC
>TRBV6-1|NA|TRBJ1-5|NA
CASKVDSNQPQHF
TGTGCCAGCAAAGTGGATAGCAATCAGCCCCAGCATTTT
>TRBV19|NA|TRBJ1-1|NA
CASSPTGGLGTEAFF
TGTGCCAGTAGTCCAACCGGGGGTCTGGGCACTGAAGCTTTCTTT
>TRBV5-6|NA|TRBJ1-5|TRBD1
CASSSSARQGIQPQHF
TGTGCCAGCAGCTCCTCGGCTCGACAGGGGATCCAGCCCCAGCATTTT
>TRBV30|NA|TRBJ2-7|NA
CAWSPVGFRVEQYF
TGTGCCTGGAGCCCCGTAGGGTTCAGGGTCGAGCAGTACTTC
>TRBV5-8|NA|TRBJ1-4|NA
CASSLVTVSGNEKLFF
TGTGCCAGCAGCTTGGTAACTGTGTCAGGGAATGAAAAACTGTTTTTT
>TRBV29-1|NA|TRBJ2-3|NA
CSVVHDSTDTQYF
TGCAGCGTTGTACACGACAGCACAGATACGCAGTATTTT
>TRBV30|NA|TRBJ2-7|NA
CAWTGAGAYEQYF
TGTGCCTGGACAGGGGCGGGAGCCTACGAGCAGTACTTC
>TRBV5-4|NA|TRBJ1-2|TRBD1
CASSQGGNYGYTF
TGTGCCAGCAGCCAGGGGGGAAACTATGGCTACACCTTC
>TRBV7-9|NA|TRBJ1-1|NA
CASSFLAGSTEAFF
TGTGCCAGCAGCTTCTTGGCAGGGTCCACTGAAGCTTTCTTT
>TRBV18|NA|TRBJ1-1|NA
CASSPGGAQNTEAFF
TGTGCCAGCTCACCGGGGGGGGCTCAGAACACTGAAGCTTTCTTT
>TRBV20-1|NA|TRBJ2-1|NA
CSAIPQWEQFF
TGCAGTGCCATCCCGCAATGGGAGCAGTTCTTC
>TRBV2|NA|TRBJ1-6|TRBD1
CASSVQGQSSYNSPLHF
TGTGCCAGCAGTGTACAGGGACAGAGCTCCTATAATTCACCCCTCCACTTT
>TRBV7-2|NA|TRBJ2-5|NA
CASSLYGREETQYF
TGTGCCAGCAGCTTATACGGCCGGGAAGAGACCCAGTACTTC
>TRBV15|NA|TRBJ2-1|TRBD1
CATSRDRGPYNEQFF
TGTGCCACCAGCAGAGACAGGGGGCCCTACAATGAGCAGTTCTTC
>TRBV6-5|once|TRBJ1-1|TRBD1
CASSPTGVLGTEAFF
TGTGCCAGCAGTCCTACAGGGGTTCTAGGCACTGAAGCTTTCTTT
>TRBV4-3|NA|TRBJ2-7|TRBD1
CASSQEFDRGSPYEQYF
TGCGCCAGCAGCCAAGAATTTGACAGGGGATCCCCCTACGAGCAGTACTTC
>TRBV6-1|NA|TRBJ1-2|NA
CASSEAASQNYGYTF
TGTGCCAGCAGTGAAGCGGCCAGTCAGAACTATGGCTACACCTTC
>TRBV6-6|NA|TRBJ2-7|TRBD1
CASSYSGQGTYEQYF
TGTGCCAGCAGTTACTCGGGACAGGGCACCTACGAGCAGTACTTC
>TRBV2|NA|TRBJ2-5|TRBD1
CASNTEGALGQTQYF
TGTGCCAGTAATACCGAGGGGGCTCTCGGGCAGACCCAGTACTTC
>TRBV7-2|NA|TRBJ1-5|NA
CASSSASGYPQHF
TGCGCCAGCAGCTCCGCCAGCGGGTATCCCCAGCATTTT
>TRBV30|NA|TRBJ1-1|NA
CAWSPGPGTEAFF
TGTGCCTGGAGTCCAGGGCCGGGAACTGAAGCTTTCTTT
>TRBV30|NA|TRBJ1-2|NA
CAWSSSRTLYGYTF
TGTGCCTGGAGTTCTTCACGGACACTTTATGGCTACACCTTC
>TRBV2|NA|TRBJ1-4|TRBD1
CASSRTGSVTFNEKLFF
TGTGCCAGCAGTCGGACAGGGTCGGTTACCTTTAATGAAAAACTGTTTTTT
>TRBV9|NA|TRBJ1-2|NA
CASTLHQGNYGYTF
TGTGCCAGCACCCTTCACCAGGGTAACTATGGCTACACCTTC
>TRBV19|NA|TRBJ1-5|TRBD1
CASSINPRQGRNQPQHF
TGTGCCAGTAGTATCAACCCAAGACAGGGTCGGAATCAGCCCCAGCATTTT
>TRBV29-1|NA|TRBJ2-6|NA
CSVGAGRSGANVLTF
TGCAGCGTTGGGGCAGGGCGCTCTGGGGCCAACGTCCTGACTTTC
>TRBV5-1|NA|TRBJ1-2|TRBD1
CASSPTRQGGYTF
TGCGCCAGCAGCCCTACCCGACAGGGAGGCTACACCTTC
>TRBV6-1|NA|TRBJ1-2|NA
CASSWADYGYTF
TGTGCCAGCAGCTGGGCAGATTATGGCTACACCTTC
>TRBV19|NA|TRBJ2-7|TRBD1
CASSTSGQGAFTYEQYF
TGTGCCAGTAGTACAAGTGGACAGGGGGCCTTCACCTACGAGCAGTACTTC
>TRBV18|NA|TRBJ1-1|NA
CASSPSTELNTEAFF
TGTGCCAGCTCACCGTCTACAGAGCTGAACACTGAAGCTTTCTTT
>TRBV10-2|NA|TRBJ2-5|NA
CASSESISWTQYF
TGCGCCAGCAGTGAGTCAATTAGCTGGACCCAGTACTTC
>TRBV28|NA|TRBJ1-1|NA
CASIPGVNTEAFF
TGTGCCAGCATTCCAGGGGTTAACACTGAAGCTTTCTTT
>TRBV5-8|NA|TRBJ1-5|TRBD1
CASSYTGGPKHF
TGTGCCAGCAGCTACACAGGGGGGCCAAAGCATTTT
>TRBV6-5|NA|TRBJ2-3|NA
CASRLKGGTDTQYF
TGTGCCAGCAGACTTAAAGGGGGGACAGATACGCAGTATTTT
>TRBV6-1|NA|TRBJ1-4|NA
CASSERRWQNNEKLFF
TGTGCCAGCAGTGAACGTCGTTGGCAGAATAATGAAAAACTGTTTTTT
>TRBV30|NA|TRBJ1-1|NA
CAWRPIWGGGEAFF
TGTGCCTGGAGGCCGATATGGGGTGGGGGTGAAGCTTTCTTT
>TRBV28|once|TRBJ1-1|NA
CASSPTYRLKDTEAFF
TGTGCCAGCAGTCCTACCTACAGGCTGAAGGACACTGAAGCTTTCTTT
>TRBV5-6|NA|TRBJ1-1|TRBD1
CASEGQLNTEAFF
TGTGCCAGCGAGGGACAGCTCAACACTGAAGCTTTCTTT
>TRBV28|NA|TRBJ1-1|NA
CASSFEGQIFTEAFF
TGTGCCAGCAGTTTCGAGGGGCAGATTTTCACTGAAGCTTTCTTT
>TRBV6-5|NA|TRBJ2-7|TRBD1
CASTSDRGAVYF
TGTGCCAGCACTTCGGACAGGGGTGCCGTGTACTTC
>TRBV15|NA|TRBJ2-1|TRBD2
CATSRPGTSGSLEQFF
TGTGCCACCAGCAGACCCGGGACTAGCGGGAGCCTTGAGCAGTTCTTC
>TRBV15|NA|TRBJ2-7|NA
CATSRDQDTIYEQYF
TGTGCCACCAGCAGAGATCAGGACACCATCTACGAGCAGTACTTC
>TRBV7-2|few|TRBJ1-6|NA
CASSNGRAVGSPLHF
TGTGCCAGCAGCAACGGTAGGGCGGTAGGTTCACCCCTCCACTTT
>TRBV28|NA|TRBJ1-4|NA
CASSHGTAANEKLFF
TGTGCCAGCAGTCACGGGACGGCGGCTAATGAAAAACTGTTTTTT
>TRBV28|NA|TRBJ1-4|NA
CASSFDRRVEKLFF
TGTGCCAGCAGTTTCGACAGGAGGGTTGAAAAACTGTTTTTT
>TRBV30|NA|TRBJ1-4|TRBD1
CAWSVDRVATNEKLFF
TGTGCCTGGAGTGTCGACAGGGTAGCAACTAATGAAAAACTGTTTTTT
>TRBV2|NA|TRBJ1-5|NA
CASSDMKGDSQPQHF
TGTGCCAGCAGTGATATGAAAGGGGATTCGCAGCCCCAGCATTTT
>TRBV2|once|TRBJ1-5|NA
CASSDGQGNQPQHF
TGTGCCAGCAGTGACGGGCAGGGTAATCAGCCCCAGCATTTT
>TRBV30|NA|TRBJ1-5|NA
CAWSDRIQGPQHF
TGTGCCTGGAGCGACAGGATCCAAGGGCCCCAGCATTTT